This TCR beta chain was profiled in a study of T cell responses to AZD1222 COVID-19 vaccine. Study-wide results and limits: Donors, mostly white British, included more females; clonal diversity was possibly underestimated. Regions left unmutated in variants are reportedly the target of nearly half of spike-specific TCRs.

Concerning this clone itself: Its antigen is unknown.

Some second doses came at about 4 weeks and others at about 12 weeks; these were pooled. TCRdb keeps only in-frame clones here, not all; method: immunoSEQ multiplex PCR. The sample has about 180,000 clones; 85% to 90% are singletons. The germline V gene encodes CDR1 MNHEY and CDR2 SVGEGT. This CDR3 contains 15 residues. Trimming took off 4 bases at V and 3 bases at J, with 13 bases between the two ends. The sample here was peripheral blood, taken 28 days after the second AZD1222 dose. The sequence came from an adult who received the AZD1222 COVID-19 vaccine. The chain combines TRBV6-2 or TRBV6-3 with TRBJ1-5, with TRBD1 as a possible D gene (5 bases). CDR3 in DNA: TGTGCCAGCAGTTGGGCCCGGGGACCCAATCAGCCCCAGCATTTT. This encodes CASSWARGPNQPQHF.